Detailed here is one T cell receptor (beta chain). In the authors' methods: Estimated nucleated cell counts came from reference gene primer amplification. Assay used: immunoSEQ multiplex PCR; TCRdb lists only in-frame clones, some missing. V and J calls plus clone size are reproduced from that table; the DNA served to infer D and trimming. The data show 180,000 or so clones, about nine tenths seen once. V dropped 4 bases and J dropped 3 bases, with 13 bases sitting between them. Germline V CDR1 and CDR2: SGDLS, YYNGEE. The CDR3 contains 14 residues. The data are from a study of blood T cell repertoires in COVID-19. The wider study: Sites in the United States, Italy and Spain provided acute and convalescent COVID-19 samples. T cells, B-cell-depleted T cells, or PBMCs provided the cDNA or gDNA that served as material.

Material for sequencing was peripheral blood. The receptor was derived from a man between 65 and 80 years old with acute or convalescent COVID-19. The chain carries TRBV9 and TRBJ2-5, with D possibly TRBD1 on 5 matching bases. The CDR3 nucleotides read TGTGCCAGCAGCCCCCGTCAGGGTGAAGAGACCCAGTACTTC. As protein: CASSPRQGEETQYF.